A selection of T cell receptor beta chains follows, all from one sample in a study of cytomegalovirus exposure and HLA in healthy donors. The data were produced by immunoSEQ multiplex PCR, yet TCRdb's version contains in-frame clones alone and is incomplete. The repertoire holds over 110,000 clones, with approximately 84% as singletons. Source material: PBMCs. These receptors all stem from a woman in her twenties or thirties in good health and CMV-seronegative. The CDR3 runs from the conserved cysteine through the conserved F or W. Each record gives: V gene, clone size, J gene, D gene, CDR3 protein, CDR3 DNA. D genes are given only for firm matches. Only part of the rows carry a size: once, few, many, or a class if the clone is expanded.

TRBV27	NA	TRBJ1-1	NA	CASSLGHPNTEAFF	TGTGCCAGCAGTTTGGGACACCCGAACACTGAAGCTTTCTTT
TRBV5-1	NA	TRBJ2-3	TRBD1	CASSTGQGPTDTQYF	TGCGCCAGCAGCACGGGACAGGGCCCCACAGATACGCAGTATTTT
TRBV2	NA	TRBJ1-1	NA	CASSAGKAFF	TGTGCCAGCAGTGCGGGGAAGGCTTTCTTT
TRBV7-9	NA	TRBJ1-2	TRBD1	CASSVGQGAYYGYTF	TGTGCCAGCAGCGTTGGACAGGGGGCTTACTATGGCTACACCTTC
TRBV6-5	NA	TRBJ2-1	TRBD2	CASSYGGEYNEQFF	TGTGCCAGCAGTTACGGGGGGGAATACAATGAGCAGTTCTTC
TRBV2	NA	TRBJ1-5	TRBD1	CASSQGAIQPQHF	TGTGCCAGCAGTCAGGGGGCAATTCAGCCCCAGCATTTT
TRBV28	NA	TRBJ2-1	TRBD1	CASSLTGGNNEQFF	TGTGCCAGCAGTTTGACAGGGGGCAACAATGAGCAGTTCTTC
TRBV5-4	NA	TRBJ2-2	TRBD1	CASSITGVGELFF	TGTGCCAGCAGCATCACAGGGGTCGGGGAGCTGTTTTTT
TRBV6-6	NA	TRBJ1-4	TRBD1	CASTVMGQGDEKLFF	TGTGCCAGCACCGTAATGGGACAGGGGGATGAAAAACTGTTTTTT
TRBV7-2	few	TRBJ1-2	TRBD1	CASSLEGAGGYMNGYTF	TGTGCCAGCAGCTTAGAGGGGGCAGGGGGCTATATGAATGGCTACACCTTC
TRBV28	NA	TRBJ1-5	TRBD1	CASSLKQGVSQPQHF	TGTGCCAGCAGTTTAAAACAGGGGGTAAGTCAGCCCCAGCATTTT
TRBV27	once	TRBJ2-5	TRBD1	CASSWAGTGTTQYF	TGTGCCAGCAGTTGGGCCGGGACAGGGACGACCCAGTACTTC
TRBV5-1	NA	TRBJ2-1	NA	CASSLVVSSYNEQFF	TGCGCCAGCAGCTTGGTGGTCAGCTCCTACAATGAGCAGTTCTTC
TRBV7-9	NA	TRBJ2-5	TRBD2	CASSPPGEGETQYF	TGTGCCAGCAGCCCCCCGGGGGAGGGGGAGACCCAGTACTTC
TRBV6-6	NA	TRBJ1-2	NA	CASSYKTSAGGYTF	TGTGCCAGCAGTTACAAGACCTCCGCGGGTGGCTACACCTTC
TRBV5-6	NA	TRBJ2-5	TRBD2	CASSKTSGGPNQETQYF	TGTGCCAGCAGCAAAACTAGCGGGGGGCCCAACCAAGAGACCCAGTACTTC
TRBV18	NA	TRBJ1-2	TRBD1	CASSLDRGRNYGYTF	TGTGCCAGCTCATTGGACAGGGGGCGCAACTATGGCTACACCTTC
TRBV18	NA	TRBJ1-2	TRBD1	CASSPDREVGGGYTF	TGTGCCAGCTCACCGGACAGGGAGGTTGGTGGAGGCTACACCTTC
TRBV27	once	TRBJ1-6	TRBD1	CASHRTGGLPLHF	TGTGCCAGCCATCGGACAGGGGGCTTACCCCTCCACTTT
TRBV7-8	NA	TRBJ1-2	NA	CASSLEDGGGGYGYTF	TGTGCCAGCAGCTTAGAGGATGGGGGAGGGGGCTATGGCTACACCTTC
TRBV5-1	NA	TRBJ2-4	NA	CASSLAAGFENIQYF	TGCGCCAGCAGCTTGGCGGCAGGGTTTGAAAACATTCAGTACTTC
TRBV30	NA	TRBJ2-7	NA	CAWSRGLEGEQYF	TGTGCCTGGAGCAGAGGGCTAGAGGGCGAGCAGTACTTC
TRBV6-5	NA	TRBJ1-5	TRBD1	CASSGQGSNQPQHF	TGTGCCAGCAGCGGACAGGGAAGCAATCAGCCCCAGCATTTT
TRBV4-1	NA	TRBJ1-3	TRBD1	CASSQVSGGIGNTIYF	TGCGCCAGCAGCCAAGTTTCAGGGGGCATTGGAAACACCATATATTTT
TRBV5-1	NA	TRBJ2-5	TRBD2	CASSLEPSGLETQYF	TGCGCCAGCAGCTTGGAGCCTAGCGGGCTCGAGACCCAGTACTTC
TRBV18	NA	TRBJ2-1	TRBD2	CASSPSLAGGNEQFF	TGTGCCAGCTCACCCTCACTAGCGGGGGGGAATGAGCAGTTCTTC
TRBV23-1	NA	TRBJ2-2	TRBD1	CASAPGTGDSGNTGELFF	TGCGCCAGCGCCCCAGGGACAGGGGATTCCGGGAACACCGGGGAGCTGTTTTTT
TRBV5-1	NA	TRBJ1-1	NA	CASTTGVAGNTEAFF	TGCGCCAGCACCACTGGAGTGGCGGGGAACACTGAAGCTTTCTTT
TRBV7-2	NA	TRBJ2-2	NA	CASSRDWNTGELFF	TGTGCCAGCAGCCGGGACTGGAACACCGGGGAGCTGTTTTTT
TRBV7-7	NA	TRBJ2-5	TRBD1	CASSPGQGAGETQYF	TGTGCCAGCAGCCCCGGACAGGGGGCGGGAGAGACCCAGTACTTC
TRBV18	NA	TRBJ1-1	TRBD1	CASSLSYPGQTNLNTEAFF	TGTGCCAGCTCGCTTTCCTACCCGGGACAGACTAATTTGAACACTGAAGCTTTCTTT
TRBV4-2	NA	TRBJ2-7	NA	CAGCLQLYEQYF	TGTGCCGGGTGTTTACAGCTCTACGAGCAGTACTTC
TRBV27	few	TRBJ1-2	NA	CASSLNGIDHYGYTF	TGTGCCAGCAGTTTAAACGGGATCGACCACTATGGCTACACCTTC
TRBV5-1	NA	TRBJ2-1	NA	CASSLGTESYNEQFF	TGCGCCAGCAGCTTGGGGACAGAATCCTACAATGAGCAGTTCTTC
TRBV19	NA	TRBJ1-1	NA	CATSPDTSWGTEAFF	TGTGCCACTTCGCCGGACACCTCTTGGGGCACTGAAGCTTTCTTT
TRBV6-1	NA	TRBJ1-3	NA	CASKRSSGNTIYF	TGTGCCAGCAAACGGTCCTCTGGAAACACCATATATTTT
TRBV2	once	TRBJ2-2	TRBD2	CASSRSGGESSGELFF	TGTGCCAGCAGTCGTAGCGGGGGGGAAAGCTCCGGGGAGCTGTTTTTT
TRBV27	NA	TRBJ2-7	NA	CASSVGLSSYEQYF	TGTGCCAGCAGTGTAGGACTCTCGTCCTACGAGCAGTACTTC
TRBV5-1	NA	TRBJ2-5	TRBD2	CASSFTSVGRETQYF	TGCGCCAGCAGCTTTACTAGCGTCGGTCGAGAGACCCAGTACTTC
TRBV6-5	NA	TRBJ1-3	NA	CASSPGGSGNTIYF	TGTGCCAGCAGTCCGGGGGGCTCTGGAAACACCATATATTTT
TRBV7-2	once	TRBJ1-1	TRBD1	CASSSQTGGEAFF	TGTGCCAGCAGCTCCCAGACAGGGGGTGAAGCTTTCTTT
TRBV5-1	NA	TRBJ2-4	NA	CASSYAGEGIQYF	TGCGCCAGCAGCTACGCCGGGGAAGGCATTCAGTACTTC
TRBV18	NA	TRBJ1-4	NA	CASSDRGTFAGEKLFF	TGTGCCAGCTCAGACCGAGGGACATTCGCCGGGGAAAAACTGTTTTTT
TRBV10-3	NA	TRBJ2-2	NA	CAISPGINTGELFF	TGTGCCATCAGCCCAGGGATAAACACCGGGGAGCTGTTTTTT
TRBV2	NA	TRBJ2-2	TRBD1	CASSAQGAGGELFF	TGTGCCAGCAGTGCCCAGGGGGCGGGCGGGGAGCTGTTTTTT
TRBV25-1	NA	TRBJ2-7	TRBD1	CASSEGSGGWYEQYF	TGTGCCAGCAGTGAAGGGTCAGGGGGCTGGTACGAGCAGTACTTC
TRBV9	once	TRBJ2-1	NA	CASSVSTSKIRNEQFF	TGTGCCAGCAGCGTATCGACTAGTAAAATTAGGAATGAGCAGTTCTTC
TRBV5-4	NA	TRBJ2-5	TRBD2	CASSSTSGVEETQYF	TGTGCCAGCAGCTCCACTAGCGGGGTCGAAGAGACCCAGTACTTC
TRBV7-9	NA	TRBJ2-7	TRBD2	CASSQADRGGKASYEQYF	TGTGCCAGCAGCCAGGCGGATCGCGGGGGGAAGGCCTCCTACGAGCAGTACTTC
TRBV29-1	NA	TRBJ2-7	NA	CSVRQDRAYEQYF	TGCAGCGTCCGACAGGACAGAGCCTACGAGCAGTACTTC
TRBV7-7	NA	TRBJ2-3	NA	CASSLQVGDTQYF	TGTGCTAGCAGCTTACAGGTGGGAGATACGCAGTATTTT
TRBV6-4	NA	TRBJ1-5	TRBD1	CASTELNRGRLRAQHF	TGTGCCAGCACTGAATTGAACAGGGGTCGTTTGAGGGCCCAGCATTTT
TRBV28	many	TRBJ2-7	NA	CASSLRQRYEQYF	TGTGCCAGCAGTTTACGACAGCGCTACGAGCAGTACTTC
TRBV18	once	TRBJ2-2	TRBD1	CASSPQQGSGELFF	TGTGCCAGCTCACCGCAACAGGGGTCCGGGGAGCTGTTTTTT
TRBV9	NA	TRBJ1-3	NA	CASSSQTGGRWDTIYF	TGTGCCAGCAGCTCCCAGACCGGGGGACGGTGGGACACCATATATTTT
TRBV6-6	NA	TRBJ2-7	TRBD2	CASSYSNLAGVYEQYF	TGTGCCAGCAGTTACTCGAACCTAGCGGGGGTCTACGAGCAGTACTTC
TRBV5-1	NA	TRBJ2-6	NA	CASSSPVGGWTSGANVLTF	TGCGCCAGCAGCTCGCCTGTCGGGGGTTGGACCTCTGGGGCCAACGTCCTGACTTTC
TRBV18	NA	TRBJ2-7	TRBD1	CASSLSGTGTYEQYF	TGTGCCAGCTCACTAAGTGGGACAGGGACCTACGAGCAGTACTTC
TRBV19	NA	TRBJ2-3	NA	CASSTQGFGTDTQYF	TGTGCCAGTAGCACACAGGGTTTCGGAACAGATACGCAGTATTTT
TRBV5-4	NA	TRBJ2-5	NA	CASSQQETQYF	TGTGCCAGCAGCCAACAAGAGACCCAGTACTTC